In its sample, the clone carrying this T cell receptor beta chain was seen a few times. Antigen: not known. Blood was drawn once from each donor into heparinised tubes. The draws averaged about 120 mL. The V gene lost 4 bases and the J gene lost 0 bases, with 11 bases spanning the gap. The CDR3 has 15 residues. The germline V gene encodes CDR1 MNHNS and CDR2 SASEGT. The entirety of the isolated RNA underwent reverse transcription, so expressed TCRB transcripts were sequenced. The table came from immunoSEQ multiplex PCR; TCRdb's copy has only in-frame clones and leaves some out. The sample has 860,000 or so clones, 15% to 20% seen once; the top ten hold 0.02% to 0.025%. This sample is part of a study of beta chain features in type 1 diabetes. Overall study findings and caveats: There were fewer insertions and more deletions at the VDJ junctions of type 1 diabetes patients.

This chain joins TRBV6-1 and TRBJ2-3; D is undetermined. The origin of this receptor is a woman aged 18-30 years in good health. The sample consisted of naive CD4+ T cells from blood. Written as DNA, the CDR3 is TGTGCCAGCAGTGTTTTTAGGCAGAGCACAGATACGCAGTATTTT. Translated, it gives CASSVFRQSTDTQYF.